These T cell receptor beta chains were read from a single sample in a study of identifying expanded T cells in peripheral blood. Measured with immunoSEQ multiplex PCR; TCRdb has only the in-frame clones, and not every one. Here the sample spans roughly 100,000 clones, around 88% being singletons. The sample comprised blood. The receptors derive from a person between 18 and 75 years old in good health. The CDR3 runs from the conserved cysteine through the conserved F or W. A D gene is named only where the DNA matches it firmly. Size values are once, few and many counts, or a class for expanded clones, and some rows have none.

v_gene,abundance,d_gene,j_gene,CDR3aa,CDR3nt
TRBV5-3,NA,TRBD2,TRBJ2-1,CARSLSGGPGNEQFF,TGTGCCAGAAGCTTGAGCGGGGGGCCGGGGAATGAGCAGTTCTTC
TRBV10-2,NA,NA,TRBJ1-1,CASSTSVNTEAFF,TGCGCCAGCTCCACGAGTGTGAACACTGAAGCTTTCTTT
TRBV11-2,NA,NA,TRBJ1-5,CASSIQRNQPQHF,TGTGCCAGCAGCATACAGCGCAATCAGCCCCAGCATTTT
TRBV6-5,NA,TRBD2,TRBJ2-1,CASSPVAGEQFF,TGTGCCAGCAGCCCCGTAGCGGGAGAGCAGTTCTTC
TRBV19,NA,NA,TRBJ1-2,CASSTQGPSSDGYTF,TGTGCCAGTAGTACCCAGGGACCCTCCTCGGATGGCTACACCTTC
TRBV4-3,NA,NA,TRBJ1-3,CASSQDRKSGNTIYF,TGCGCCAGCAGCCAAGATAGGAAATCCGGAAACACCATATATTTT
TRBV7-2,few,NA,TRBJ1-5,CASSSLNQPQHF,TGTGCCAGCAGCTCTTTAAATCAGCCCCAGCATTTT
TRBV7-2,NA,NA,TRBJ2-5,CASSLELVRETQYF,TGTGCCAGCAGCTTAGAGCTGGTCCGCGAGACCCAGTACTTC
TRBV11-3,NA,NA,TRBJ1-5,CASSLAGARQPQHF,TGTGCCAGCAGCTTAGCGGGGGCGCGGCAGCCCCAGCATTTT
TRBV12-5,NA,NA,TRBJ1-2,CASGPKIDSFGYGYTF,TGTGCTAGTGGCCCTAAAATCGACAGTTTCGGCTATGGCTACACCTTC
TRBV13,NA,NA,TRBJ2-1,CASSSGAEAEQFF,TGTGCCAGCAGCTCCGGCGCGGAGGCTGAGCAGTTCTTC
TRBV7-9,NA,NA,TRBJ2-3,CASSLFAGATSDTQYF,TGTGCCAGCAGCTTATTCGCGGGGGCTACCTCAGATACGCAGTATTTT
TRBV11-2,NA,NA,TRBJ1-1,CASSAGGAFEAFF,TGTGCCAGCAGCGCGGGAGGGGCGTTTGAAGCTTTCTTT
TRBV23-1,NA,NA,TRBJ2-2,CASSHGKGPMRYRTGELFF,TGCGCCAGCAGTCATGGTAAAGGACCAATGCGTTATAGGACCGGGGAGCTGTTTTTT
TRBV6-5,once,NA,TRBJ1-5,CASSYGGNNQPQHF,TGTGCCAGCAGTTACGGAGGGAACAATCAGCCCCAGCATTTT
TRBV2,once,TRBD2,TRBJ2-1,CASSEIAGSYNEQFF,TGTGCCAGCAGTGAAATAGCGGGGTCCTACAATGAGCAGTTCTTC
TRBV5-6,NA,NA,TRBJ2-1,CASKRTTSYNEQFF,TGTGCCAGCAAAAGGACTACATCCTACAATGAGCAGTTCTTC
TRBV4-1,NA,NA,TRBJ1-1,CASSQEIQGWNTEAFF,TGCGCCAGCAGCCAAGAAATACAGGGCTGGAACACTGAAGCTTTCTTT
TRBV27,once,TRBD1,TRBJ1-2,CASSPQGTGVNYGYTF,TGTGCCAGCAGTCCTCAGGGGACAGGGGTGAACTATGGCTACACCTTC
TRBV30,NA,NA,TRBJ2-7,CAWSDSSSYEQYF,TGTGCCTGGAGCGATTCCAGCTCCTACGAGCAGTACTTC
TRBV28,NA,NA,TRBJ2-2,CATIFSRPGTGELFF,TGTGCCACCATATTCTCCCGCCCGGGAACCGGGGAGCTGTTTTTT